Listed here are 24 T cell receptor beta chains from one sample, sequenced in a study of cytomegalovirus exposure and HLA in healthy donors. The PCR had 60 Vbeta and 13 Jbeta primers. The assay was immunoSEQ multiplex PCR, and TCRdb's table has in-frame clones only and misses some. Among about 120,000 clones listed, about 75% were seen once. The sample was PBMCs. The receptor set was obtained from a man between 60 and 75 years old in good health and CMV-seropositive.

The rearrangement joins TRBV6-5 to TRBJ2-1, with no clear D. Trimming pared 0 bases from V and 4 bases from J, leaving 7 bases between. CDR1 MNHEY and CDR2 SVGAGI come from the germline V gene. This CDR3 region has 14 residues. In DNA form, the CDR3 reads TGTGCCAGCAGTTACTCGTCAGGATACAATGAGCAGTTCTTC. This translates into CASSYSSGYNEQFF.

This chain links TRBV27 with TRBJ2-3; 8 positions agree with TRBD2. CDR3 size: 16 residues. Germline V lookup: CDR1 MNHEY, CDR2 SMNVEV (reference sequence). Losses at the gene ends were 6 bases for V and 4 bases for J; bases not matched to a gene: 12. CDR3: CASRLMTSAFADTQYF. Here the CDR3 DNA reads TGTGCCAGCAGATTGATGACTAGCGCTTTTGCAGATACGCAGTATTTT.

CDR3 nucleotide sequence: TGTGCCAGCAGCTTAACGCGTTTTATAGGGACTCAGCAGTTCTTC. Its translation: CASSLTRFIGTQQFF. The chain couples TRBV7-8 to TRBJ2-1; maybe TRBD2 (6 bases). CDR3 length: 15 amino acids. The germline V gene has CDR1 SGHVS and CDR2 FQNEAQ. The ends were cut back, 2 bases at V and 11 bases at J, with 19 bases in the middle.

V and J are TRBV28 and TRBJ2-1, with 9 bases identical to TRBD1. Losses at the gene ends were 6 bases for V and 9 bases for J; bases not matched to a gene: 9. This CDR3 region has 14 residues. Germline CDR1 MDHEN, CDR2 SYDVKM. The CDR3 loop is CASRVPGQGSEQFF. The CDR3 DNA sequence: TGTGCCAGCAGAGTCCCGGGACAGGGAAGTGAGCAGTTCTTC. Looking up the rest from reference TRBV28 and TRBJ2-1 gives the full variable domain: DVKVTQSSRYLVKRTGEKVFLECVQDMDHENMFWYRQDPGLGLRLIYFSYDVKMKEKGDIPEGYSVSREKKERFSLILESASTNQTSMYLCASRVPGQGSEQFFGPGTRLTVL.

This clone was seen a few times. This chain connects TRBV4-2 to TRBJ2-1; D perhaps matches TRBD2 (6 bases). Germline CDR1 reads LGHNA; CDR2 reads YNFKEQ. V lost 1 base and J lost 10, with 14 bases in between. The CDR3 loop spans 14 amino acids. The chain's CDR3 is CASSQGDSSREQFF. CDR3 DNA sequence: TGTGCCAGCAGCCAAGGGGACTCGTCCCGCGAGCAGTTCTTC.

The chain links TRBV6-1 to TRBJ2-7, with D possibly being TRBD1 (6 bases). Per germline, CDR1 MNHNS and CDR2 SASEGT. CDR3 length equals 14 residues. V was shortened by 6 bases and J by 2 bases, with 14 bases between the two germline ends. CDR3 loop: CASRNRVATYEQYF. CDR3 DNA sequence: TGTGCCAGCAGGAACAGGGTGGCCACCTACGAGCAGTACTTC.

A few counts support this clone. The chain uses TRBV5-1 and TRBJ2-7, with D possibly TRBD1 on 5 matching bases. V lost 4 bases and J lost 0, with 14 bases in between. There are 15 residues in the CDR3. Germline assignment: CDR1 SGHRS and CDR2 YFSETQ. The CDR3 DNA reads as TGCGCCAGCAGCCTGACAGTACCCAGCTCCTACGAGCAGTACTTC. Translated, it gives CASSLTVPSSYEQYF.

Concerning this clone: The sample has other DNA sequences that encode this CDR3 too. The rearrangement uses TRBV10-3 and TRBJ2-7, with D tentatively TRBD1 (5 bases). CDR1 and CDR2 (germline): ENHRY, SYGVKD. V was shortened by 6 bases and J by 4 bases, with 7 bases between the two germline ends. The CDR3 is 11 residues long. The CDR3 loop reads CAIRQEYEQYF. CDR3 nucleotides: TGTGCCATCAGACAGGAATACGAGCAGTACTTC.

This chain links TRBV2 with TRBJ2-5, with D uncertain. The J call is in doubt because the DNA end fits TRBJ2-7 better. This CDR3 has 12 residues. CDR1 and CDR2 from the germline V gene are SNHLY and FYNNEI. CDR3 amino acids: CASKAVAYEQYF. The CDR3 DNA reads TGTGCCAGCAAGGCTGTAGCCTACGAGCAGTACTTC.

This chain links TRBV27 with TRBJ1-6; D is undetermined. Trimming stripped 5 bases from V and 1 base from J, with 12 bases between. There are 16 residues in the CDR3. CDR1 is MNHEY, CDR2 SMNVEV, per germline (reference sequence). In DNA, the CDR3 is TGTGCCAGCAGTGCGGGGAGGGCGTCCTATAATTCACCCCTCCACTTT. It translates to CASSAGRASYNSPLHF.

The chain has TRBV5-4 and TRBJ2-7; 8 bases agree with TRBD1. The J segment lost 2 bases and the V segment lost 4 bases, leaving 5 bases of the junction unmatched. CDR1 is SGHNT and CDR2 is YYREEE in the germline V gene (reference sequence). This CDR3 contains 14 residues. The CDR3 DNA is TGTGCCAGCAGCCCCGGGACAGGCCCCTACGAGCAGTACTTC. Protein sequence: CASSPGTGPYEQYF.

This clone was detected only a few times. The chain carries TRBV5-1 and TRBJ2-7; D ambiguous. Trimming removed 0 bases at V and 6 bases at J, with 7 bases between. The CDR3 loop spans 12 amino acids. Germline values: CDR1 SGHRS, CDR2 YFSETQ. The CDR3 nucleotides are TGCGCCAGCAGCTTGGGAGTCGGCGAGCAGTACTTC. It is translated as CASSLGVGEQYF.

This chain uses TRBV5-1 with TRBJ1-1; 12 nucleotides match TRBD1. The V gene's germline CDR1 is SGHRS and CDR2 YFSETQ. The CDR3 has 15 residues. Trimming took 3 bases from V and 3 from J; bases not matched to a gene: 3. The CDR3 DNA follows: TGCGCCAGCAGCTCGGGACAGGGGGCGTACACTGAAGCTTTCTTT. Translation gives CASSSGQGAYTEAFF. The full variable domain, completed using reference TRBV5-1 and TRBJ1-1, is KAGVTQTPRYLIKTRGQQVTLSCSPISGHRSVSWYQQTPGQGLQFLFEYFSETQRNKGNFPGRFSGRQFSNSRSEMNVSTLELGDSALYLCASSSGQGAYTEAFFGQGTRLTVV.

This rearrangement joins TRBV7-9 to TRBJ1-1, with 7 bases lining up with TRBD1. V trimming: 5 bases; J trimming: 7 bases; junction bases outside the gene matches: 7. The CDR3 has 13 amino acids. Germline V gene sequence: CDR1 SEHNR, CDR2 FQNEAQ (reference sequence). CDR3 sequence (DNA): TGTGCCAGCAGCCCGCAACAGGGGATTGAAGCTTTCTTT. Its translation is CASSPQQGIEAFF.

This chain uses TRBV5-1 with TRBJ2-5, with TRBD2 identical over 12 bases. The germline CDR1 and CDR2 sequences are SGHRS and YFSETQ. With V trimmed by 0 bases and J by 5 bases, 8 bases remained unmatched. CDR3 size: 17 residues. The CDR3 nucleotides are TGCGCCAGCAGCTTGGTGCCTAGCGGGGGGGCCGGTGAGACCCAGTACTTC. Encoded protein: CASSLVPSGGAGETQYF.

The chain has TRBV28 and TRBJ1-1; 9 bases agree with TRBD1. CDR3 length equals 12 residues. Per germline, CDR1 MDHEN and CDR2 SYDVKM. The V segment lost 6 bases and the J segment 4 bases; nucleotides outside the gene matches: 0. The CDR3 loop is CASRDRGTEAFF. The CDR3 region has the DNA TGTGCCAGCAGGGACAGGGGCACTGAAGCTTTCTTT.

The J gene is TRBJ2-5, the V gene TRBV4-1; 10 nucleotides line up with TRBD2. Germline V CDR1 and CDR2: MGHRA, YSYEKL. The CDR3 runs to 17 residues. J was trimmed by 5 bases and V by 2 bases; bases with no gene match: 11. CDR3 in DNA: TGCGCCAGCAGCCAATTCGGTCTAGCGGGAGATGGGGAGACCCAGTACTTC. It is translated as CASSQFGLAGDGETQYF.

The chain joins TRBV5-4 to TRBJ2-6; perhaps TRBD2 as D (6 bases). With 2 bases removed from V and 3 bases from J, the gap between germline ends came to 12 bases. CDR3 length equals 16 residues. From germline, CDR1 is SGHNT and CDR2 YYREEE (reference sequence). The CDR3: CASSFPVGGGANVLTF. The CDR3 nucleotides are TGTGCCAGCAGCTTCCCAGTCGGGGGTGGGGCCAACGTCCTGACTTTC. The variable domain in full, with the rest retrieved from reference TRBV5-4 and TRBJ2-6, is ETGVTQSPTHLIKTRGQQVTLRCSSQSGHNTVSWYQQALGQGPQFIFQYYREEENGRGNFPPRFSGLQFPNYSSELNVNALELDDSALYLCASSFPVGGGANVLTFGAGSRLTVL.

There are a few counts of this clone. Germline is not matched at one junction end, which may reflect a read error. This sequence joins TRBV5-1 and TRBJ2-5; 8 nucleotides agree with TRBD1. Germline V gene sequence: CDR1 SGHRS, CDR2 YFSETQ. The CDR3 covers 14 residues. CDR3 DNA sequence: TGTGCCAGCAGCCCGGACAGGGTCCAAGAGACCCAGTACTTC. Residues: CASSPDRVQETQYF.

This rearrangement joins TRBV9 to TRBJ2-1, with D possibly TRBD2 on 5 matching bases. Trimming took 4 bases from V and 5 from J, leaving 16 bases between them. The CDR3 runs 15 residues. Germline V CDR1 and CDR2: SGDLS, YYNGEE. In DNA, the CDR3 is TGTGCCAGCAGCATAACTAGTGCGGCCGACAATGAGCAGTTCTTC. Protein sequence: CASSITSAADNEQFF.

J is TRBJ2-1 and V is TRBV19, with D tentatively TRBD1 (5 bases). CDR3 size: 13 residues. Germline V gene data show CDR1 as LNHDA and CDR2 as SQIVND (reference sequence). V lost 3 bases, J lost 6 bases, and 9 bases lay in between. The CDR3 loop reads CASSIDSFNEQFF. The CDR3 DNA sequence: TGTGCCAGTAGTATCGACAGTTTCAATGAGCAGTTCTTC.

The V call is TRBV5-1, the J call TRBJ2-1; D might be TRBD2 (7 bases). The length of the CDR3 is 15 residues. Germline V gene data show CDR1 as SGHRS and CDR2 as YFSETQ. V gave up 0 bases and J gave up 7 bases, with 14 bases separating them. In nucleotides, the CDR3 is TGCGCCAGCAGCTTGGGTACGGGGGGCGGGAATGAGCAGTTCTTC. Its translation is CASSLGTGGGNEQFF.

The rearrangement joins TRBV5-1 to TRBJ1-2; no clear D. Trimming took off 6 bases at V and 2 bases at J, with 14 bases between the two ends. CDR1 is SGHRS, CDR2 YFSETQ, per germline. CDR3 length: 14 residues. The CDR3 region is CASNWAPENYGYTF. The CDR3 DNA sequence: TGCGCCAGCAACTGGGCCCCAGAAAACTATGGCTACACCTTC.

This clone was seen a handful of times. CDR3 in DNA: TGTGCCAGCAGCGCGAGACTAGCAACTAGCACAGATACGCAGTATTTT. It is translated as CASSARLATSTDTQYF. This rearrangement joins TRBV9 to TRBJ2-3; 7 bases align to TRBD2. The germline gives CDR1 SGDLS, CDR2 YYNGEE. V was pared by 3 bases and J by 0 bases, with 7 bases of the junction left unmatched. This CDR3 spans 16 amino acids.